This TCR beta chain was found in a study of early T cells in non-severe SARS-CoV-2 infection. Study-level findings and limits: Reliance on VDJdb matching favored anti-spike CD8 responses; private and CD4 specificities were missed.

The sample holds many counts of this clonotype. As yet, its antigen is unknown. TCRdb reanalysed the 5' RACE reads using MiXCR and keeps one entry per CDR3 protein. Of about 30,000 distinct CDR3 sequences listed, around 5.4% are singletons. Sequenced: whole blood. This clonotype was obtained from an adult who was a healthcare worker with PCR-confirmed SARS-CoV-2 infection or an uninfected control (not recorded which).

The CDR3 DNA sequence: TGTGCCAGCTCACCACCGGAAGCGCGTGGCTACACCTTC. Its protein product is CASSPPEARGYTF. This chain joins TRBV18 and TRBJ1-2; D gene unclear. This CDR3 comprises 13 residues. V was shortened by 0 bases and J by 7 bases, with 9 bases between the two germline ends. Germline CDR1 and CDR2: KGHSH and LQKENI.